Sequencing of this T cell receptor (beta chain) was carried out in a study of cytomegalovirus exposure and HLA in healthy donors. General study results and limits: Using a false discovery rate of 0.05, a later analysis showed that around 16,000 TCR beta sequences were associated with HLA alleles. There were several of the most significant clusters that appeared linked to common viral pathogens in a later analysis. A later analysis revealed that TCR association rates differed between HLA loci, peaking at DRB1 and bottoming out at HLA-C.

In the PCR, 60 Vbeta and 13 Jbeta primers were used. In the study's own analysis: Later reanalysis found roughly 80 million unique TCR beta chains, roughly 10 million of them shared. Profiled with immunoSEQ multiplex PCR; TCRdb holds only in-frame clones, not every one. The DNA was the basis for D and trimming; V, J and clone size are from that table. The table has about 140,000 clones, over 60% seen once; the top ten hold under 2%. In regard to this clone: The antigen remains unidentified.

The CDR3 contains 14 residues. Looked up from germline, CDR1 is MNHNY and CDR2 is SVGAGI (reference sequence). V lost 6 bases, J lost 4 bases, and 8 bases stayed unmatched. This sequence joins TRBV6-6 and TRBJ2-7; TRBD2 aligns across 8 bases. The sequence derives from a female donor in good health and CMV-seronegative. Sequences were obtained from PBMCs. CDR3 in amino acids: CASSPSGGNYEQYF. The CDR3 bases are TGTGCCAGCAGCCCAAGCGGGGGCAATTACGAGCAGTACTTC.